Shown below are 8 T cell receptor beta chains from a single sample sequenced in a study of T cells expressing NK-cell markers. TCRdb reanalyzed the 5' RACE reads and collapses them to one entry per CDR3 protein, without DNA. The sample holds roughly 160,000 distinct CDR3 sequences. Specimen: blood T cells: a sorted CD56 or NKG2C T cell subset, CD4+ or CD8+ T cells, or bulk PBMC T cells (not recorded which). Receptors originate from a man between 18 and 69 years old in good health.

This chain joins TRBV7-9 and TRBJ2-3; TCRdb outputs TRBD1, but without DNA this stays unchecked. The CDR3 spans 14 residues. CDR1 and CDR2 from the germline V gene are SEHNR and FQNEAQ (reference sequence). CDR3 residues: CASSSPYRGDTQYF. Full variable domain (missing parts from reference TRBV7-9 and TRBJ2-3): DTGVSQNPRHKITKRGQNVTFRCDPISEHNRLYWYRQTLGQGPEFLTYFQNEAQLEKSRLLSDRFSAERPKGSFSTLEIQRTEQGDSAMYLCASSSPYRGDTQYFGPGTRLTVL.

CDR3 loop: CSATRLAGEYEQYF. The chain links TRBV20-1 to TRBJ2-7; TCRdb returns TRBD2, unconfirmable since there is no DNA. From germline, CDR1 is DFQATT and CDR2 SNEGSKA (reference sequence). The CDR3 sequence is 14 residues long.

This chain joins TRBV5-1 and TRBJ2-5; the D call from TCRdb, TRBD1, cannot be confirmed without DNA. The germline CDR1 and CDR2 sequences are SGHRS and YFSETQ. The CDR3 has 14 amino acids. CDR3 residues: CATGGGNTEETQYF.

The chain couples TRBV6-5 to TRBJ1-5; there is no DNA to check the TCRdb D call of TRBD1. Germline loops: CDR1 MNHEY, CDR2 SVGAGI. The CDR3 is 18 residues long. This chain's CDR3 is CASSYSTRTGLSNQPQHF.

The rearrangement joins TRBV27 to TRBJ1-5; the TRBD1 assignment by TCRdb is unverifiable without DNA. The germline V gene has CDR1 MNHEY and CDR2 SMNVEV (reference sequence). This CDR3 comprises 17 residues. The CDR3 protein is CASSPVGAGYSNQPQHF.

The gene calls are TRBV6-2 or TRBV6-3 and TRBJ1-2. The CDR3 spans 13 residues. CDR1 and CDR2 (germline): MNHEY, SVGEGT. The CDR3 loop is CASSSGTGHGYTF.

The CDR3 protein is CASSPQGSARMNTEAFF. The chain has TRBV7-9 and TRBJ1-1. Germline CDR1 SEHNR, CDR2 FQNEAQ (reference sequence). This CDR3 is 17 amino acids long.

CDR3 sequence: CASSLTVRGALIETQYF. This sequence joins TRBV28 and TRBJ2-5; absent DNA, TCRdb's TRBD2 call cannot be checked. The germline gives CDR1 MDHEN, CDR2 SYDVKM. The CDR3 is 17 amino acids. The variable domain in full, with the rest retrieved from reference TRBV28 and TRBJ2-5, is DVKVTQSSRYLVKRTGEKVFLECVQDMDHENMFWYRQDPGLGLRLIYFSYDVKMKEKGDIPEGYSVSREKKERFSLILESASTNQTSMYLCASSLTVRGALIETQYFGPGTRLLVL.